The next 14 T cell receptor beta chains were all read from a single sample in a study of cytomegalovirus exposure and HLA in healthy donors. A multiplex PCR was run with 60 Vbeta primers and 13 Jbeta primers. Sequenced by immunoSEQ multiplex PCR; TCRdb stores in-frame clones only, minus some. Among around 71,000 clones listed, roughly 70% were seen once. What was sequenced was PBMCs. These receptors were obtained from a male donor in good health and CMV-seropositive.

This clone was detected a few times. This chain links TRBV29-1 with TRBJ2-7; 7 positions match TRBD2. CDR3 size: 16 residues. Losses at the gene ends were 5 bases for V and 0 bases for J; bases not matched to a gene: 13. CDR1 is SQVTM, CDR2 ANQGSEA, per germline. In DNA form, the CDR3 reads TGCAGCGTTCTTCTTACTAGCGCCTCAAGCTCCTACGAGCAGTACTTC. It yields the protein CSVLLTSASSSYEQYF.

The rearrangement joins TRBV5-1 to TRBJ2-7; 8 bases agree with TRBD2. Germline CDR1 SGHRS, CDR2 YFSETQ. V lost 0 bases, J lost 6 bases, and 8 bases stayed unmatched. There are 15 residues in the CDR3. The CDR3 here is CASSLVLSGSVEQYF. The CDR3 coding sequence is TGCGCCAGCAGCTTGGTGTTAAGCGGGAGTGTCGAGCAGTACTTC.

The rearrangement joins TRBV7-9 to TRBJ2-7, with TRBD1 identical over 9 bases. The CDR3 sequence is 14 residues long. V lost 3 bases and J lost 7; bases outside the gene matches: 7. CDR1 and CDR2 (germline): SEHNR, FQNEAQ (reference sequence). The CDR3 coding sequence is TGTGCCAGCAGCTTGGGACAGGGTTCACGGGAGCAGTACTTC. It translates to CASSLGQGSREQYF. The complete variable domain, with remaining parts taken from reference TRBV7-9 and TRBJ2-7, reads DTGVSQNPRHKITKRGQNVTFRCDPISEHNRLYWYRQTLGQGPEFLTYFQNEAQLEKSRLLSDRFSAERPKGSFSTLEIQRTEQGDSAMYLCASSLGQGSREQYFGPGTRLTVT.

The gene calls are TRBV9 and TRBJ2-2; 10 positions match TRBD2. Germline V gene data show CDR1 as SGDLS and CDR2 as YYNGEE. Trimming cost V 0 bases and J 0 bases; bases outside gene matches: 5. The CDR3 has 18 residues. CDR3 loop: CASSVASGRAPNTGELFF. In DNA, the CDR3 is TGTGCCAGCAGCGTAGCAAGCGGGAGGGCCCCGAACACCGGGGAGCTGTTTTTT.

The V call is TRBV29-1, the J call TRBJ2-7; maybe TRBD1 (5 bases). V was cut by 3 bases and J by 4 bases, with 13 bases left in between. Germline CDR1 SQVTM, CDR2 ANQGSEA. The CDR3 sequence is 13 residues long. The DNA for the CDR3 is TGCAGCGTTGATGTTTTGGGGCGGTACGAGCAGTACTTC. This gives the protein CSVDVLGRYEQYF.

This sequence joins TRBV12-5 and TRBJ2-5; 8 positions match TRBD1. CDR1 and CDR2 from the germline V gene are LGHNT and FRNRAP. V shed 2 bases and J 4 bases; nucleotides not matched to a gene: 6. The CDR3 consists of 15 residues. The CDR3 region has the DNA TGTGCTAGTGGTTTGACAAGGACAGGGACAGAGACCCAGTACTTC. This codes for CASGLTRTGTETQYF.

A few counts support this clone. The V gene is TRBV10-2, the J gene TRBJ1-2; the D is unclear. Germline-derived CDR1 and CDR2 are WSHSY and SAAADI. The CDR3 length is 15 residues. V was clipped by 0 bases and J by 3 bases, with 11 bases between them. The CDR3: CASSESEDTYYGYTF. The CDR3 DNA sequence: TGCGCCAGCAGTGAGTCGGAAGACACCTACTATGGCTACACCTTC.

This rearrangement joins TRBV7-2 to TRBJ1-2; possibly TRBD1 for D (6 bases). Per the germline V gene, CDR1 is SGHTA and CDR2 is FQGNSA. V was shortened by 7 bases and J by 10 bases, with 16 bases between the two germline ends. The CDR3 is 12 amino acids. CDR3 sequence: CASTRDTKDYTF. CDR3 sequence (DNA): TGTGCCAGCACCCGGGACACTAAAGACTACACCTTC.

This chain joins TRBV29-1 and TRBJ2-1, with 7 bases fitting TRBD2. This CDR3 spans 14 amino acids. Per the germline V gene, CDR1 is SQVTM and CDR2 is ANQGSEA. The junction had 8 bases not matched to a gene; V was cut back by 6 bases and J by 3 bases. The CDR3 sequence: CSVSLGGDYNEQFF. CDR3 bases: TGCAGCGTGTCTTTGGGGGGGGACTACAATGAGCAGTTCTTC.

The chain couples TRBV30 to TRBJ2-2; a weak D match, TRBD1 (6 bases). Germline V gene lookup returns CDR1 GTSNPN and CDR2 SVGIG (reference sequence). The ends were cut back, 1 base at V and 4 bases at J, with 13 bases in the middle. The CDR3 extends over 15 amino acids. DNA for the CDR3: TGTGCCTGGAGTGGTCGTGGGGGCAGCACCGGGGAGCTGTTTTTT. Residues: CAWSGRGGSTGELFF.

This clone was seen once. The rearrangement links TRBV4-1 to TRBJ2-5; maybe TRBD2 (6 bases). CDR3 length: 16 amino acids. V was trimmed by 0 bases and J by 4 bases, leaving 15 bases between them. Germline CDR1 reads MGHRA; CDR2 reads YSYEKL. In nucleotides, the CDR3 is TGCGCCAGCAGCCAAGATAGCCGGAGGGGTTCAGAGACCCAGTACTTC. This encodes CASSQDSRRGSETQYF.

The gene calls are TRBV13 and TRBJ2-7; 15 bases line up with TRBD2. V was clipped by 5 bases and J by 0 bases; unmatched bases: 23. This CDR3 spans 23 amino acids. Germline V CDR1 and CDR2: PRHDT, FYEKMQ (reference sequence). The CDR3 bases are TGTGCCAGCAGCCCGGGGGGGGGTGGAAGATTGGGACTAGCGGGAGGCAACTCCTACGAGCAGTACTTC. Its protein is CASSPGGGGRLGLAGGNSYEQYF.

The CDR3 loop reads CASSPLATGSVEQYF. The CDR3 nucleotides read TGCGCCAGCAGCCCCCTCGCCACCGGGAGTGTCGAGCAGTACTTC. The V call is TRBV5-1, the J call TRBJ2-7, with D possibly matching TRBD2 (6 bases). Germline CDR1 is SGHRS and CDR2 is YFSETQ. V lost 4 bases and J 6 bases, leaving 20 bases between the germline ends. The CDR3 contains 15 residues.

The rearrangement links TRBV7-9 to TRBJ1-5, with 8 nucleotides matching TRBD1. The CDR3 is 14 amino acids. Germline-derived CDR1 and CDR2 are SEHNR and FQNEAQ (reference sequence). J was trimmed by 6 bases and V by 4 bases; bases with no gene match: 5. CDR3 sequence reads: CASSSPGGGQPQHF. CDR3 DNA sequence: TGTGCCAGCAGCTCCCCAGGGGGCGGTCAGCCCCAGCATTTT.